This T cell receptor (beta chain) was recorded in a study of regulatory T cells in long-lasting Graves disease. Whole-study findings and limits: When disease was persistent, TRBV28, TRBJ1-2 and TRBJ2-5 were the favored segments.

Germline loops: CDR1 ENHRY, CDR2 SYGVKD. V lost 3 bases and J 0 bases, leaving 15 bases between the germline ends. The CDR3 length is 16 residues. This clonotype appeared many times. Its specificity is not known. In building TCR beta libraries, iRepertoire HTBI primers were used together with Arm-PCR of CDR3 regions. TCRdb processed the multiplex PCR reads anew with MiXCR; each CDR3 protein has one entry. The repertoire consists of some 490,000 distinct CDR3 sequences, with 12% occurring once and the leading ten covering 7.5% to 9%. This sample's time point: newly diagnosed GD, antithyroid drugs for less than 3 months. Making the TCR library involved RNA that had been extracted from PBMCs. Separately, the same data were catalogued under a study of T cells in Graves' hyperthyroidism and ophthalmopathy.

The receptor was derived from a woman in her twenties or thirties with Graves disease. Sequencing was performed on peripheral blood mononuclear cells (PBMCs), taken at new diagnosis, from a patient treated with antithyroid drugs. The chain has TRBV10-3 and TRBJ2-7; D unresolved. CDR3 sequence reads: CAISELKAASSYEQYF. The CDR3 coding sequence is TGTGCCATCAGTGAACTTAAGGCAGCGAGCTCCTACGAGCAGTACTTC.